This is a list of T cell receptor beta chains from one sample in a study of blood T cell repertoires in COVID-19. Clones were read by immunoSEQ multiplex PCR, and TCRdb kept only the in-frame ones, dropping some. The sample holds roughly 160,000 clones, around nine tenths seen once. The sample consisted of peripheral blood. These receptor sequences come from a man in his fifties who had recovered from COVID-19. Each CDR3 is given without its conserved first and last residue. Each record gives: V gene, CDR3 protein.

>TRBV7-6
ASSTPTGGGSTDTQY
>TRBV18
ASSPETVPSGNTIY
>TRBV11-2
ASSPRLSNRAEAF
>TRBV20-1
SASRDGAYGYT
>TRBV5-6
ASSLKGQRRFSNQPQH
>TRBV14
ASSQAGLHSYNEQF
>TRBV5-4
ASSTAGTGREQY
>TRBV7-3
ASSFGGTGELF
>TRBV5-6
ASSLSGANVLT
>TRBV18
ASSPHRDSPGYEQY
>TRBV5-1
ASSRGLGTDTQY
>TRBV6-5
ASTPGLAGGEQY
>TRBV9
ASSVAPSGLSTDTQY